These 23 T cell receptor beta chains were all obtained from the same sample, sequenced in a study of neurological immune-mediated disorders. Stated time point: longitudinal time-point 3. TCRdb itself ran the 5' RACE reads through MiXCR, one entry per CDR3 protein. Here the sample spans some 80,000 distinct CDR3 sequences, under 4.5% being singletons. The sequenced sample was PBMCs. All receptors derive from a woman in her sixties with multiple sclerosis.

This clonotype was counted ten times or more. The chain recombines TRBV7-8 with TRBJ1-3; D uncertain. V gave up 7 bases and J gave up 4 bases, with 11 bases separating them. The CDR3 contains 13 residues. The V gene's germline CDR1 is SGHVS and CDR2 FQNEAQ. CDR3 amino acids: CASMVLRGNTIYF. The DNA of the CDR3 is TGTGCCAGCATGGTTTTGCGGGGAAACACCATATATTTT.

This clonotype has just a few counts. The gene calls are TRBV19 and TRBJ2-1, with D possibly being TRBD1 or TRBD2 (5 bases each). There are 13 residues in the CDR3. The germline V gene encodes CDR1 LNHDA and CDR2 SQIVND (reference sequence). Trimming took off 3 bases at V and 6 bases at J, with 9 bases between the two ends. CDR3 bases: TGTGCCAGTAGTATTGGGGGTGTCAATGAGCAGTTCTTC. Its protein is CASSIGGVNEQFF.

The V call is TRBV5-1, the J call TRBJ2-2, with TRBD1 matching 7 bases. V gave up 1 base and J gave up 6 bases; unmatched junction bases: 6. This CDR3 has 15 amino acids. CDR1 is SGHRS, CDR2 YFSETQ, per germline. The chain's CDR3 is CASSLTTGLAGELFF. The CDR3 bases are TGCGCCAGCAGCTTGACGACAGGGTTGGCCGGGGAGCTGTTTTTT. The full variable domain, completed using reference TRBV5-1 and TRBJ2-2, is KAGVTQTPRYLIKTRGQQVTLSCSPISGHRSVSWYQQTPGQGLQFLFEYFSETQRNKGNFPGRFSGRQFSNSRSEMNVSTLELGDSALYLCASSLTTGLAGELFFGEGSRLTVL.

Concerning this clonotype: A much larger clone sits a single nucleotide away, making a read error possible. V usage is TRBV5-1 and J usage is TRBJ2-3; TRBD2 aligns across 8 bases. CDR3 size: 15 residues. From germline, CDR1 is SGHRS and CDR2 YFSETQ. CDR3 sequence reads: CDSSYGSGAPDTQYF. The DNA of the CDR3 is TGCGACAGCAGCTATGGTAGCGGGGCCCCAGATACGCAGTATTTT.

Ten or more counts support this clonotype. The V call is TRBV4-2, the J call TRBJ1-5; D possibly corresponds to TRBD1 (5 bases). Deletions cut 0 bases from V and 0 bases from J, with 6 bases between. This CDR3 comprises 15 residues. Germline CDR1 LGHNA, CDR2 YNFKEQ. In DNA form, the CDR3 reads TGTGCCAGCAGCCAAGAGACAGCTAGCAATCAGCCCCAGCATTTT. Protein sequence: CASSQETASNQPQHF.

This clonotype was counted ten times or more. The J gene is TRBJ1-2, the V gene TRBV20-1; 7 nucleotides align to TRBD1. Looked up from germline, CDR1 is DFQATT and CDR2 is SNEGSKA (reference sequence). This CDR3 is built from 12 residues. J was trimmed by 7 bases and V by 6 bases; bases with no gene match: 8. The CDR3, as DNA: TGCAGTGCAACCGACAGGGCGGGTGGCTACACCTTC. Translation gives CSATDRAGGYTF.

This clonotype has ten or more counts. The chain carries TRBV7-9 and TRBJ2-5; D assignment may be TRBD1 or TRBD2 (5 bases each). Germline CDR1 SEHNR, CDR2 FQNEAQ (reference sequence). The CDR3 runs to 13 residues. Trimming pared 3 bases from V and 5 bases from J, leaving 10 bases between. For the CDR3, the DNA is TGTGCCAGCAGCTTGGGACGAATGGAGACCCAGTACTTC. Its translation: CASSLGRMETQYF.

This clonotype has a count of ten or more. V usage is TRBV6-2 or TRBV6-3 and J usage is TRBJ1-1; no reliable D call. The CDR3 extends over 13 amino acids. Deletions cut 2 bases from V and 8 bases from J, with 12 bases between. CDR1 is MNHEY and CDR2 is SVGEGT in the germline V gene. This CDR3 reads CASSYASYQEAFF. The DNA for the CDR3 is TGTGCCAGCAGTTACGCCAGCTACCAGGAAGCTTTCTTT.

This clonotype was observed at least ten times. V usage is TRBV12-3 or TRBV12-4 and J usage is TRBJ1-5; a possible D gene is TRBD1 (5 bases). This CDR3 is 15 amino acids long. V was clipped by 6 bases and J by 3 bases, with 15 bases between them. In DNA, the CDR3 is TGTGCCAGCAGCAACGGGACGGTACACAATCAGCCCCAGCATTTT. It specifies CASSNGTVHNQPQHF.

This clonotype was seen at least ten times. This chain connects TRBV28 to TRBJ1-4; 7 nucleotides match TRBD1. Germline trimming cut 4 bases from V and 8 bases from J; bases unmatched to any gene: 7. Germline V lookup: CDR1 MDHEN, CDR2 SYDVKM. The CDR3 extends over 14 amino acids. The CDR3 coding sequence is TGTGCCAGCAGTTCCGGACAGGCTCGGGAAAAACTGTTTTTT. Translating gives CASSSGQAREKLFF.

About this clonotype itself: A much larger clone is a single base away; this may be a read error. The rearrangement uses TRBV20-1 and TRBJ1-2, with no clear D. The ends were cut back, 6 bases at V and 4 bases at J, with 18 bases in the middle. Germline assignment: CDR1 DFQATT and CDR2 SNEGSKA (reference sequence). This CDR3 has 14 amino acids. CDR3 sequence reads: CSATTIDTFYGYTF. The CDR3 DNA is TGCAGTGCAACGACGATCGACACGTTCTATGGCTACACCTTC.

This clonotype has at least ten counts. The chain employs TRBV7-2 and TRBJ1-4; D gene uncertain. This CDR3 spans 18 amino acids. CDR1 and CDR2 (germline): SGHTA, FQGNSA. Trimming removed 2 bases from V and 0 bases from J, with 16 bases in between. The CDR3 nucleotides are TGTGCCAGCAGCTTATATGTCGGAGATACTTCAACTAATGAAAAACTGTTTTTT. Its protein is CASSLYVGDTSTNEKLFF.

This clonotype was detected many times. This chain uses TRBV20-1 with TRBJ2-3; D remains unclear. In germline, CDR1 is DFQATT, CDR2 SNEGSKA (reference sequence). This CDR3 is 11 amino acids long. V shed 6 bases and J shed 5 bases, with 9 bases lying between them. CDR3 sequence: CSAGGVDTQYF. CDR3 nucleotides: TGCAGTGCCGGTGGAGTAGATACGCAGTATTTT.

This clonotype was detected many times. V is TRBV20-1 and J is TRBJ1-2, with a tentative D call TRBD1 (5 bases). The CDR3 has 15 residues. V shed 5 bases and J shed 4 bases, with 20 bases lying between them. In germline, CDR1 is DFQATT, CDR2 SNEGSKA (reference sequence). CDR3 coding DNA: TGCAGTGCTCCAGACGATTGGGACCGCACCTATGGCTACACCTTC. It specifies CSAPDDWDRTYGYTF.

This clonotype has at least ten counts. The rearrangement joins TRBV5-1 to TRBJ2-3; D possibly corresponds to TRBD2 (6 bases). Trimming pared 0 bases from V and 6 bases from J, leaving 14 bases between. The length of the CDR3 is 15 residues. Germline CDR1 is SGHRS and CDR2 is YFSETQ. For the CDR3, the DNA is TGCGCCAGCAGCTTGGGGCAGGGAGGTTTGGATACGCAGTATTTT. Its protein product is CASSLGQGGLDTQYF.

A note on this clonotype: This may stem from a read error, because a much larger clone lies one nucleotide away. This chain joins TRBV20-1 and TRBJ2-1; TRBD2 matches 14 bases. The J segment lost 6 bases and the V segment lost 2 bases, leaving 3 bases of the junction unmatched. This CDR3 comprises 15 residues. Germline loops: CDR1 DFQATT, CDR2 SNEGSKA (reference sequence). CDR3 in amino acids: CSARRLAGGLNEQFF. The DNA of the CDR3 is TGCAGTGCTAGAAGACTAGCGGGGGGGCTCAATGAGCAGTTCTTC.

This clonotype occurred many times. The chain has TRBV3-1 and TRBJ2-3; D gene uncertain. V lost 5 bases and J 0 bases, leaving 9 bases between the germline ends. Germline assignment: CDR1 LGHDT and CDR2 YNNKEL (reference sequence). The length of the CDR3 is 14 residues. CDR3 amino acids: CASSARGSTDTQYF. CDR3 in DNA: TGTGCCAGCAGCGCCCGAGGCAGCACAGATACGCAGTATTTT.

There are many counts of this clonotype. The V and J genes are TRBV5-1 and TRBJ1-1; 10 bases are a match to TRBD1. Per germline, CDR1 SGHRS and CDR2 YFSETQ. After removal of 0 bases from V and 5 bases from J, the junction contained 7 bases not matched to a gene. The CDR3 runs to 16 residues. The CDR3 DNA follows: TGCGCCAGCAGCTTGGGACAGGGGGCGCCGGGTACTGAAGCTTTCTTT. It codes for CASSLGQGAPGTEAFF.

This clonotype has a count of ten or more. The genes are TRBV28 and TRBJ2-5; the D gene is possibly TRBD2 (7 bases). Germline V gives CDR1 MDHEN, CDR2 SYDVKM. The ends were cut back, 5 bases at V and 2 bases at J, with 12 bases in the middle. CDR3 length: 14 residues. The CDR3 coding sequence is TGTGCCAGCAGTGAGGGGGGGGCACAAGAGACCCAGTACTTC. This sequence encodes CASSEGGAQETQYF.

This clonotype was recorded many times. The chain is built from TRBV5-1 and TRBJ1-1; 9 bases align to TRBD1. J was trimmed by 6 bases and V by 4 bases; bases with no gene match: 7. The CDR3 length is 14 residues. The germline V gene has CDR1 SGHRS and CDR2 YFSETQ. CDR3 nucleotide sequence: TGCGCCAGCAGCCCGGGACAGGGTGCCGCTGAAGCTTTCTTT. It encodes CASSPGQGAAEAFF.

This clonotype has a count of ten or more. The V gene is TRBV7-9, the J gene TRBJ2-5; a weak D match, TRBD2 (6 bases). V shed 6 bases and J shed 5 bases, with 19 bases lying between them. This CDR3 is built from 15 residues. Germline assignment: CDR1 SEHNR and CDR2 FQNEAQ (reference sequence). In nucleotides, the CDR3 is TGTGCCAGCAGAAGAGATAGGGCGGGGCGTGAGACCCAGTACTTC. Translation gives CASRRDRAGRETQYF.

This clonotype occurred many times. For the CDR3, the DNA is TGTGCCAGCAGAAAGACAGGGAGCTATGGCTACACCTTC. Protein sequence: CASRKTGSYGYTF. The chain uses TRBV6-5 and TRBJ1-2, with TRBD1 matching over 7 bases. This CDR3 is 13 amino acids long. Trimming cost V 6 bases and J 4 bases; bases outside gene matches: 5. Germline V gene data show CDR1 as MNHEY and CDR2 as SVGAGI.

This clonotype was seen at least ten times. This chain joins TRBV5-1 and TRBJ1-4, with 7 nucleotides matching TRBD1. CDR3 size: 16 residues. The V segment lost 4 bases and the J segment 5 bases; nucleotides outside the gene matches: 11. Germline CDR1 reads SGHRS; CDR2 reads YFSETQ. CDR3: CASSPTGQAQNEKLFF. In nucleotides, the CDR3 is TGCGCCAGCAGCCCCACAGGACAGGCCCAAAATGAAAAACTGTTTTTT. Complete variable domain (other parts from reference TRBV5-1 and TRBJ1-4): KAGVTQTPRYLIKTRGQQVTLSCSPISGHRSVSWYQQTPGQGLQFLFEYFSETQRNKGNFPGRFSGRQFSNSRSEMNVSTLELGDSALYLCASSPTGQAQNEKLFFGSGTQLSVL.